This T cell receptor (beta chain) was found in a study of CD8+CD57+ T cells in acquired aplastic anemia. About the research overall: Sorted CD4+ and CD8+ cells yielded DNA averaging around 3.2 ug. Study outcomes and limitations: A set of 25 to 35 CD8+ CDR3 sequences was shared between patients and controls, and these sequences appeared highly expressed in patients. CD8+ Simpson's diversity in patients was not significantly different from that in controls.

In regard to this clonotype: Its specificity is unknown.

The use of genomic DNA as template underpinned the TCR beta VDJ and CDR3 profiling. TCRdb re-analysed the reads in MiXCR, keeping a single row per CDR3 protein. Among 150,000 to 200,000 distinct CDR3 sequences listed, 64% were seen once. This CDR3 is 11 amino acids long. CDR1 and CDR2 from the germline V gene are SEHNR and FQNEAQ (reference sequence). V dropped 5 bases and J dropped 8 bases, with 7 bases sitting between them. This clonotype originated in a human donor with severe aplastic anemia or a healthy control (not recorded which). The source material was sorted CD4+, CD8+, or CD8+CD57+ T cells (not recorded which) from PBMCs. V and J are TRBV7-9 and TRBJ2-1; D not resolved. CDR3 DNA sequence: TGTGCCAGCAGCCGCGATTATGAGCAGTTCTTC. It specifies CASSRDYEQFF.